This is a list of T cell receptor beta chains from one sample in a study of cytomegalovirus exposure and HLA in healthy donors. TCRdb's table, derived via immunoSEQ multiplex PCR, lists solely in-frame clones and lacks some. Among 200,000 to 250,000 clones listed, 65% to 80% were seen once. The material sequenced was PBMCs. The receptors originated from a man in his fifties in good health and CMV-seronegative. Both conserved end residues are part of each CDR3. The D gene is left open where the match is weak. Size is stated for part of the rows, as once, few or many counts, or as a class when the clone is expanded.

length: 19
D: TRBD2
V: TRBV5-1
J: TRBJ2-1
size: .
DNA: TGCGCCAGCAGCATCATACCGGGACTAGCGGGAGGTGCCTACAATGAGCAGTTCTTC
CDR3: CASSIIPGLAGGAYNEQFF

length: 11
D: .
V: TRBV4-3
J: TRBJ2-7
size: .
DNA: TGCGGGAGGTGGGGAACCTACGAGCAGTACTTC
CDR3: CGRWGTYEQYF

length: 14
D: .
V: TRBV5-1
J: TRBJ2-1
size: .
DNA: TGCGCCAGCAGCTTGGTAGTGGGAGACAATGAGCAGTTCTTC
CDR3: CASSLVVGDNEQFF

length: 15
D: TRBD1
V: TRBV30
J: TRBJ2-5
size: .
DNA: TGTGCCTGGAGTGTGGGGACAGGGTTCCAAGAGACCCAGTACTTC
CDR3: CAWSVGTGFQETQYF

length: 12
D: .
V: TRBV29-1
J: TRBJ2-2
size: .
DNA: TGCAGCTCAACGAGGGGGACCGGGGAGCTGTTTTTT
CDR3: CSSTRGTGELFF

length: 16
D: .
V: TRBV6-1
J: TRBJ2-2
size: .
DNA: TGTGCCAGCAGTGATTGGGAAAGGGGAAGGACCGGGGAGCTGTTTTTT
CDR3: CASSDWERGRTGELFF

length: 16
D: TRBD1
V: TRBV12-5
J: TRBJ2-5
size: .
DNA: TGTGCTAGTGTCCTCGACAGGGGCCCTCGGGGAGAGACCCAGTACTTC
CDR3: CASVLDRGPRGETQYF

length: 13
D: TRBD2
V: TRBV7-2
J: TRBJ2-7
size: .
DNA: TGTGCCAGCACTAGCGGGGACTCCTACGAGCAGTACTTC
CDR3: CASTSGDSYEQYF

length: 18
D: TRBD1
V: TRBV7-3
J: TRBJ2-6
size: .
DNA: TGTGCCAGCAGCTTAAGAGGGACAGCTAGCTCTGGGGCCAACGTCCTGACTTTC
CDR3: CASSLRGTASSGANVLTF

length: 15
D: .
V: TRBV5-1
J: TRBJ1-2
size: .
DNA: TGCGCCAGCAGCTCCAACCTTGGGGGGGCGGATGGCTACACCTTC
CDR3: CASSSNLGGADGYTF

length: 15
D: TRBD2
V: TRBV10-1
J: TRBJ2-3
size: few
DNA: TGCGCCAGCAGTGAGTCGCGGGGGAGTACAGATACGCAGTATTTT
CDR3: CASSESRGSTDTQYF

length: 16
D: .
V: TRBV21-1
J: TRBJ2-2
size: .
DNA: TGTGCCAGCAGCAAAGTAGAGGACAGGGTACCCGGGGAGCTGTTTTTT
CDR3: CASSKVEDRVPGELFF

length: 15
D: .
V: TRBV9
J: TRBJ1-1
size: .
DNA: TGTGCCAGCAGCGTAGCTGGGGCAGCCAACACTGAAGCTTTCTTT
CDR3: CASSVAGAANTEAFF